The 9 T cell receptor beta chains below were found in one sample sequenced in a study of blood T cell repertoires in COVID-19. Data came from immunoSEQ multiplex PCR; TCRdb stores just in-frame clones and leaves some out. The sample lists about 100,000 clones, approximately 80% occurring once. The sequencing sample was made of peripheral blood. The receptors shown here come from a human donor in a cohort sampled during active COVID-19.

The CDR3 region is CASSLGLRAGETQYF. CDR3 in DNA: TGCGCCAGCAGCTTGGGTCTCAGGGCCGGAGAGACCCAGTACTTC. The V gene is TRBV5-1, the J gene TRBJ2-5; tentative D call: TRBD1 (5 bases). The CDR3 runs 15 residues. Germline values: CDR1 SGHRS, CDR2 YFSETQ. V lost 0 bases, J lost 4 bases, and 13 bases lay in between.

V is TRBV7-6 and J is TRBJ2-2; no definite D call. From germline, CDR1 is SGHVS and CDR2 FNYEAQ. The CDR3 consists of 15 residues. Trimming stripped 2 bases from V and 4 bases from J, with 11 bases between. CDR3 in amino acids: CASSLSSTGTGELFF. CDR3 sequence (DNA): TGTGCCAGCAGCTTATCGAGCACTGGCACCGGGGAGCTGTTTTTT.

The rearrangement joins TRBV19 to TRBJ1-5; no definite D call. Trimming took 2 bases from V and 5 from J, leaving 4 bases between them. This CDR3 comprises 12 residues. The germline V gene encodes CDR1 LNHDA and CDR2 SQIVND (reference sequence). CDR3 in DNA: TGTGCCAGTAGTATATATCATCAGCCCCAGCATTTT. It translates to CASSIYHQPQHF.

V gene TRBV5-8 combines with J gene TRBJ2-1, with D maybe TRBD2 (6 bases). Germline V gene data show CDR1 as SGHTS and CDR2 as YDEGEE. Trimming left V 4 bases short and J 3 bases short, with 17 bases between. The CDR3 is made up of 16 amino acids. CDR3 sequence reads: CASSDARGAVYNEQFF. DNA of the CDR3: TGTGCCAGCAGCGACGCCCGCGGGGCCGTCTACAATGAGCAGTTCTTC.

The chain carries TRBV11-2 and TRBJ2-1, with 11 bases that match TRBD2. J gave up 2 bases and V 5 bases, and 2 bases lay outside the gene matches. CDR1 SGHAT and CDR2 FQNNGV come from the germline V gene. The CDR3 totals 15 residues. In DNA, the CDR3 is TGTGCCAGCAGCATTAGCGGGGGGGCCTACAATGAGCAGTTCTTC. The encoded protein is CASSISGGAYNEQFF.

The gene calls are TRBV9 and TRBJ2-3; D gene ambiguous. The CDR3 totals 14 residues. Deletions cut 2 bases from V and 1 base from J, with 8 bases between. Germline CDR1 and CDR2: SGDLS and YYNGEE. The CDR3 spells CASSVTYRTDTQYF. In DNA form, the CDR3 reads TGTGCCAGCAGCGTTACCTACCGCACAGATACGCAGTATTTT.

This chain joins TRBV19 and TRBJ1-5; 7 bases line up with TRBD1. Germline trimming cut 7 bases from V and 4 bases from J; bases unmatched to any gene: 7. Germline CDR1 reads LNHDA; CDR2 reads SQIVND (reference sequence). This CDR3 has 14 residues. The CDR3 nucleotides are TGTGCCAGTACACGGGGACAGCTTAATCAGCCCCAGCATTTT. Its translation is CASTRGQLNQPQHF.

The V gene is TRBV7-3, the J gene TRBJ2-2; D may be TRBD1 (6 bases). This CDR3 spans 14 amino acids. The V end lost 2 bases, the J end lost 4 bases, and 8 bases lay between the germline ends. Germline-derived CDR1 and CDR2 are SGHTA and FQGTGA. The CDR3 protein is CASSLQGITGELFF. CDR3 sequence (DNA): TGTGCCAGCAGCTTACAGGGGATCACCGGGGAGCTGTTTTTT.

The chain joins TRBV24-1 to TRBJ2-2; D perhaps matches TRBD1 (5 bases). The CDR3 consists of 14 residues. The ends were cut back, 3 bases at V and 5 bases at J, with 9 bases in the middle. Germline values: CDR1 KGHDR, CDR2 SFDVKD. The CDR3 protein is CATSDTGRTGELFF. DNA for the CDR3: TGTGCCACCAGTGATACAGGACGTACCGGGGAGCTGTTTTTT.